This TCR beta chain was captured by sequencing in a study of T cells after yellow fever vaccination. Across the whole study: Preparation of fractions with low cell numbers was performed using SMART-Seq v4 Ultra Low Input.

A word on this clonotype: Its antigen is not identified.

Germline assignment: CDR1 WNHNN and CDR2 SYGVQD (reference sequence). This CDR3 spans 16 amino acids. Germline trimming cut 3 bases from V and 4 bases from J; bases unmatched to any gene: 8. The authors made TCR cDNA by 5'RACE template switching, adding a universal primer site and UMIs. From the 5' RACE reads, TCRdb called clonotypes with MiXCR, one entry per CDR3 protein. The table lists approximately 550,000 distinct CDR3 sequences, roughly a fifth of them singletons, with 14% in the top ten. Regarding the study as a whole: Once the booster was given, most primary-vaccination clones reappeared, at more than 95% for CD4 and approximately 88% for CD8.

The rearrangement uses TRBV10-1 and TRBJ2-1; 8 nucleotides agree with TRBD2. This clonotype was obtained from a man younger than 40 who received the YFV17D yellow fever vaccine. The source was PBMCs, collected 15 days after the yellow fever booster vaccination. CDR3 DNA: TGCGCCAGCAGTGACTTTTCCAGCGGGGGTTACAATGAGCAGTTCTTC. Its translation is CASSDFSSGGYNEQFF.